These T cell receptor beta chains were read from a single sample in a study of blood T cells in healthy people across ages. TCRdb fed the 5' RACE reads into MiXCR, producing one record per CDR3 protein. This table holds approximately 850,000 distinct CDR3 sequences, under 45% found once. Sequencing input: blood. These receptors all come from a man in his 60s in good health. Both conserved end residues are part of each CDR3. Each record gives: clone size, V gene, D gene, J gene, CDR3 protein, CDR3 DNA. The D gene is left open where the match is weak. A row's size may be missing; if present it is once, few, many or a size class.

>NA|TRBV9|NA|TRBJ2-5
CASSETPQETQYF
TGTGCCAGCAGCGAGACTCCTCAAGAGACCCAGTACTTC
>once|TRBV28|NA|TRBJ1-2
CASSSPSGRGAPLYGYTF
TGTGCCAGCAGTTCGCCGTCTGGAAGGGGCGCACCTCTATATGGCTACACCTTC
>few|TRBV27|NA|TRBJ2-1
CASSAYTGRKFF
TGTGCCAGCAGTGCGTATACAGGGCGGAAGTTCTTC
>NA|TRBV9|TRBD1|TRBJ1-2
CASSAVDRHYGYTF
TGTGCCAGCAGCGCAGTGGACAGGCACTATGGCTACACCTTC
>NA|TRBV5-1|NA|TRBJ2-5
CASSSPHAGPQETQYF
TGCGCCAGCAGCTCACCCCATGCGGGACCACAAGAGACCCAGTACTTC
>many|TRBV12-3/TRBV12-4|TRBD1|TRBJ2-5
CASSRGQSGQETQYF
TGTGCCAGCAGCAGGGGACAGAGCGGACAAGAGACCCAGTACTTC
>NA|TRBV5-1|TRBD1|TRBJ2-5
CASSPRDRGTQYF
TGCGCCAGCAGCCCCCGGGACAGGGGGACCCAGTACTTC
>NA|TRBV20-1|NA|TRBJ2-7
CSATPEDEQYF
TGCAGTGCCACCCCTGAGGACGAGCAGTACTTC
>many|TRBV2|TRBD2|TRBJ2-1
CASSPTSGAPNNEQFF
TGTGCCAGCAGTCCCACCAGCGGGGCTCCCAACAATGAGCAGTTCTTC
>NA|TRBV2|TRBD2|TRBJ2-5
CASSVGTSSLGTQYF
TGTGCCAGCAGCGTAGGGACTAGCTCCTTAGGGACCCAGTACTTC
>NA|TRBV25-1|NA|TRBJ1-2
CASSDLINDYTF
TGTGCCAGCAGTGACCTCATCAACGACTACACCTTC
>few|TRBV15|NA|TRBJ1-1
CATSRDPGVTEAFF
TGTGCCACCAGCAGAGATCCAGGAGTCACTGAAGCTTTCTTT
>NA|TRBV7-9|TRBD1|TRBJ2-1
CASSQRTGNNEQFF
TGTGCCAGCAGCCAGAGGACAGGGAACAATGAGCAGTTCTTC
>NA|TRBV20-1|NA|TRBJ1-1
CSARDYVGSNTEAFF
TGCAGTGCTAGAGACTACGTGGGCTCGAACACTGAAGCTTTCTTT
>NA|TRBV20-1|TRBD1|TRBJ2-7
CSAREHTGGEQYF
TGCAGTGCTAGAGAGCACACAGGGGGCGAGCAGTACTTC
>NA|TRBV5-6|NA|TRBJ2-1
CASSVSRTYNEQFF
TGTGCCAGCAGCGTGTCCAGAACCTACAATGAGCAGTTCTTC
>few|TRBV7-2|TRBD1|TRBJ1-2
CASSLWTGPNYGYTF
TGTGCCAGCAGCCTATGGACAGGACCGAACTATGGCTACACCTTC
>NA|TRBV20-1|NA|TRBJ2-5
CSARDKSGHRRGRSTETQYF
TGCAGTGCTAGAGATAAATCGGGGCACAGGCGGGGACGGTCGACAGAGACCCAGTACTTC
>NA|TRBV20-1|NA|TRBJ1-4
CSARDARTTNEKLFF
TGCAGTGCTAGAGATGCCAGGACAACTAATGAAAAACTGTTTTTT
>NA|TRBV5-1|NA|TRBJ2-5
CASSFVRSGETQYF
TGCGCCAGCAGCTTCGTAAGGAGCGGAGAGACCCAGTACTTC
>once|TRBV7-2|NA|TRBJ2-3
CASSSSTGFTDTQYF
TGTGCCAGCAGCTCCTCGACAGGATTCACAGATACGCAGTATTTT
>NA|TRBV25-1|TRBD1|TRBJ1-2
CASSEPDRAHGYTF
TGTGCCAGCAGTGAACCCGACAGGGCCCATGGCTACACCTTC
>NA|TRBV20-1|NA|TRBJ1-3
CSASSGNTIYF
TGCAGTGCCAGTTCCGGAAACACCATATATTTT
>many|TRBV20-1|NA|TRBJ2-7
CSANLGEQYF
TGCAGTGCTAACCTGGGCGAGCAGTACTTC
>NA|TRBV5-5|TRBD1|TRBJ1-2
CASSPPDRVNYGYTF
TGTGCCAGCAGCCCACCAGACAGGGTGAACTATGGCTACACCTTC
>NA|TRBV6-6|TRBD2|TRBJ2-3
CASSTSGVGTDTQYF
TGTGCCAGCAGTACTAGCGGGGTTGGCACAGATACGCAGTATTTT
>NA|TRBV28|NA|TRBJ1-5
CASSARELRNQPQHF
TGTGCCAGCAGTGCCCGGGAACTCCGCAATCAGCCCCAGCATTTT
>NA|TRBV2|TRBD1|TRBJ2-7
CASSGARTGQLGEQYF
TGTGCCAGCAGTGGAGCCAGGACAGGCCAACTCGGGGAGCAGTACTTC
>NA|TRBV29-1|NA|TRBJ2-1
CSAELAYEQFF
TGCAGCGCTGAGCTAGCCTATGAGCAGTTCTTC
>few|TRBV5-1|NA|TRBJ2-3
CASSSEEPTDTQYF
TGCGCCAGCAGCTCCGAAGAACCCACAGATACGCAGTATTTT
>few|TRBV7-9|NA|TRBJ2-1
CANSLIGGEQFF
TGTGCCAACAGCCTTATAGGTGGTGAGCAGTTCTTC
>NA|TRBV7-9|NA|TRBJ2-3
CASSPRDFSTDTQYF
TGTGCCAGCAGCCCCCGGGACTTCAGCACAGATACGCAGTATTTT
>NA|TRBV10-3|NA|TRBJ1-2
CAISEDPRGGIYGYTF
TGTGCCATCAGTGAAGACCCAAGGGGCGGAATCTATGGCTACACCTTC
>NA|TRBV13|NA|TRBJ2-5
CASSFFAETQYF
TGTGCCAGCAGCTTTTTTGCGGAGACCCAGTACTTC
>many|TRBV11-2|NA|TRBJ2-3
CASSLGRSSTDTQYF
TGTGCCAGCAGCTTAGGCAGGAGTAGCACAGATACGCAGTATTTT
>NA|TRBV4-3|TRBD1|TRBJ1-2
CASSQDQQGARGCTF
TGCGCCAGCAGCCAAGACCAACAGGGGGCACGGGGCTGCACCTTC
>NA|TRBV12-3/TRBV12-4|NA|TRBJ1-5
CASSLLSGQPQHF
TGTGCCAGCAGTTTGCTGTCGGGTCAGCCCCAGCATTTT
>NA|TRBV4-3|NA|TRBJ1-6
CASSQDYGSPLHF
TGCGCCAGCAGCCAAGATTATGGTTCACCCCTCCACTTT
>few|TRBV11-2|NA|TRBJ2-5
CATKKTGAQETQYF
TGTGCCACCAAGAAGACAGGCGCCCAAGAGACCCAGTACTTC
>few|TRBV7-2|TRBD1|TRBJ2-7
CASSLQQGGLYEQYF
TGTGCCAGCAGCTTACAACAGGGGGGCCTCTACGAGCAGTACTTC
>few|TRBV11-2|NA|TRBJ2-1
CASSSRSSSWDNEQFF
TGTGCCAGCAGCAGCCGTTCTAGCTCTTGGGACAATGAGCAGTTCTTC
>few|TRBV6-5|NA|TRBJ2-4
CASSYSGIQYF
TGTGCCAGCAGTTACTCGGGGATTCAGTACTTC
>NA|TRBV7-2|NA|TRBJ1-6
CASSFQPDLYSPLHF
TGTGCCAGCAGCTTTCAGCCAGACCTGTATTCACCCCTCCACTTT
>NA|TRBV6-2/TRBV6-3|TRBD2|TRBJ2-7
CASSHDGLVEGEQYF
TGTGCCAGCAGTCACGACGGACTAGTGGAGGGCGAGCAGTACTTC
>NA|TRBV7-9|TRBD2|TRBJ2-7
CAVRTSGANYEQYF
TGTGCCGTCCGGACTAGCGGGGCTAATTACGAGCAGTACTTC
>NA|TRBV7-2|NA|TRBJ1-2
CASIQGGNYGYTF
TGTGCCAGCATCCAGGGAGGTAACTATGGCTACACCTTC
>NA|TRBV15|TRBD1|TRBJ1-3
CASTWDSSPGNTIYF
TGTGCCTCCACATGGGACAGCTCCCCTGGAAACACCATATATTTT
>NA|TRBV6-5|NA|TRBJ1-6
CASSYSWGAPLHF
TGTGCCAGCAGTTACTCGTGGGGGGCCCCCCTCCACTTT